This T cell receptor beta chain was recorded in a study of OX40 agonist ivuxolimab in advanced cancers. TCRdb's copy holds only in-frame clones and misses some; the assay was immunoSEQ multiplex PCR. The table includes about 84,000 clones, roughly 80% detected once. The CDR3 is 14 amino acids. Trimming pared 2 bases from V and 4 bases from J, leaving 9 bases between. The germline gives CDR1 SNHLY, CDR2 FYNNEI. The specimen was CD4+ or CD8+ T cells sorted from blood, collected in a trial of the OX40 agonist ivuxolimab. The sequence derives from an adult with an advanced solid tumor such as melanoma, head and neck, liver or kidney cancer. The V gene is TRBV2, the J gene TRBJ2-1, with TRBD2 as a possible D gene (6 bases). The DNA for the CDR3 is TGTGCCAGCAGTGAACTTAGCGGTTACAATGAGCAGTTCTTC. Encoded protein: CASSELSGYNEQFF.